The 21 T cell receptor beta chains below all came from one sample that was sequenced in a study of blood T cell repertoires in COVID-19. Produced via immunoSEQ multiplex PCR; TCRdb's table is partial and in-frame only. The table shows a few hundred thousand clones, with around 80% occurring only once. Sequencing was done on a sample of peripheral blood. Receptor source: a human donor in a cohort sampled during active COVID-19.

This chain's CDR3 is CASSVTGMNQPQHF. The CDR3 DNA sequence: TGTGCCAGTAGTGTTACAGGGATGAATCAGCCCCAGCATTTT. The chain couples TRBV19 to TRBJ1-5; D is perhaps TRBD1 (6 bases). V was clipped by 5 bases and J by 4 bases, with 12 bases between them. This CDR3 spans 14 amino acids. The germline V gene encodes CDR1 LNHDA and CDR2 SQIVND (reference sequence). The variable domain in full, with the rest retrieved from reference TRBV19 and TRBJ1-5, is DGGITQSPKYLFRKEGQNVTLSCEQNLNHDAMYWYRQDPGQGLRLIYYSQIVNDFQKGDIAEGYSVSREKKESFPLTVTSAQKNPTAFYLCASSVTGMNQPQHFGDGTRLSIL.

The chain carries TRBV6-4 and TRBJ2-2; D is ambiguous. The CDR3 covers 13 residues. V dropped 0 bases and J dropped 3 bases, with 2 bases sitting between them. Germline V gene sequence: CDR1 MRHNA, CDR2 SNTAGT. CDR3 in DNA: TGTGCCAGCAGTGACTCCTACACCGGGGAGCTGTTTTTT. Amino acids: CASSDSYTGELFF.

The J gene is TRBJ2-1, the V gene TRBV7-9, with D uncertain. Germline CDR1 is SEHNR and CDR2 is FQNEAQ (reference sequence). V was trimmed by 5 bases and J by 0 bases, leaving 11 bases between them. The CDR3 consists of 15 residues. The chain's CDR3 is CASSPPRSSYNEQFF. In nucleotides, the CDR3 is TGTGCCAGCAGCCCTCCGAGGAGCTCCTACAATGAGCAGTTCTTC.

The genes are TRBV5-6 and TRBJ1-6; 7 positions match TRBD1. The CDR3 has 15 residues. J was trimmed by 10 bases and V by 0 bases; bases with no gene match: 7. Germline CDR1 is SGHDT and CDR2 is YYEEEE. The CDR3 nucleotides read TGTGCCAGCAGCTTGGCCGACAGGGAGATATCACCCCTCCACTTT. Amino acid sequence: CASSLADREISPLHF.

This clone was recorded a few times. The V call is TRBV6-6, the J call TRBJ2-7; TRBD2 matches at 7 bases. CDR3 length: 16 amino acids. From germline, CDR1 is MNHNY and CDR2 SVGAGI (reference sequence). The J segment lost 7 bases and the V segment lost 1 base, leaving 13 bases of the junction unmatched. CDR3 nucleotides: TGTGCCAGCAGTTACTGGGGGGACGGGGGGAAAGCAGAGCAGTACTTC. This codes for CASSYWGDGGKAEQYF.

The chain recombines TRBV9 with TRBJ1-4; 9 nucleotides match TRBD1. Germline V lookup: CDR1 SGDLS, CDR2 YYNGEE. Germline trimming cut 4 bases from V and 6 bases from J; bases unmatched to any gene: 10. CDR3 length equals 16 residues. The CDR3 DNA follows: TGTGCCAGCAGCCCGCACCCCGGGACAGGGTATGAAAAACTGTTTTTT. It encodes CASSPHPGTGYEKLFF.

The genes are TRBV7-3 and TRBJ2-3; maybe TRBD1 (6 bases). V was shortened by 5 bases and J by 4 bases, with 10 bases between the two germline ends. The CDR3 has 13 residues. The germline V gene encodes CDR1 SGHTA and CDR2 FQGTGA. CDR3 residues: CASSPGAADTQYF. The CDR3 coding sequence is TGTGCCAGCAGCCCAGGGGCGGCAGATACGCAGTATTTT.

The chain has TRBV19 and TRBJ1-5, with 9 nucleotides matching TRBD1. The trim removed 6 bases at V and 6 bases at J, leaving 9 bases unmatched. The germline CDR1 and CDR2 sequences are LNHDA and SQIVND (reference sequence). This CDR3 is 15 amino acids long. CDR3 nucleotides: TGTGCCAGTAGGACTCCGGGACAGGGAGGTCAGCCCCAGCATTTT. This translates into CASRTPGQGGQPQHF. Using reference TRBV19 and TRBJ1-5 for the parts outside the CDR3, the full variable domain is DGGITQSPKYLFRKEGQNVTLSCEQNLNHDAMYWYRQDPGQGLRLIYYSQIVNDFQKGDIAEGYSVSREKKESFPLTVTSAQKNPTAFYLCASRTPGQGGQPQHFGDGTRLSIL.

This clone appeared a single time. V is TRBV18 and J is TRBJ2-7, with a weak D call TRBD1 (6 bases). The CDR3 is 15 amino acids. Germline CDR1 is KGHSH and CDR2 is LQKENI. Trimming cost V 3 bases and J 1 base, with 13 bases left between them. The CDR3 spells CASSPQGQKSYEQYF. Here the CDR3 DNA reads TGTGCCAGCTCACCTCAGGGACAAAAGTCCTACGAGCAGTACTTC.

The chain couples TRBV6-2 or TRBV6-3 to TRBJ2-7, with 10 nucleotides matching TRBD2. V trimming: 7 bases; J trimming: 5 bases; junction bases outside the gene matches: 8. The germline V gene encodes CDR1 MNHEY and CDR2 SVGEGT. The CDR3 is 14 residues long. The DNA of the CDR3 is TGTGCCAGCACCCCAAGCGGGAGGGGCCACGAGCAGTACTTC. Protein: CASTPSGRGHEQYF.

V is TRBV30 and J is TRBJ1-5, with D possibly matching TRBD1 (5 bases). The V gene lost 0 bases and the J gene lost 6 bases, with 15 bases spanning the gap. CDR3 length equals 15 residues. Germline V gives CDR1 GTSNPN, CDR2 SVGIG (reference sequence). The CDR3 region has the DNA TGTGCCTGGAGTGTACCGCGCCAGGGAGGTCAGCCCCAGCATTTT. It yields the protein CAWSVPRQGGQPQHF. The variable domain in full, with the rest retrieved from reference TRBV30 and TRBJ1-5, is SQTIHQWPATLVQPVGSPLSLECTVEGTSNPNLYWYRQAAGRGLQLLFYSVGIGQISSEVPQNLSASRPQDRQFILSSKKLLLSDSGFYLCAWSVPRQGGQPQHFGDGTRLSIL.

In its sample, this clone was seen a few times. The gene calls are TRBV7-3 and TRBJ1-1, with D maybe TRBD1 (6 bases). The CDR3 is 14 amino acids. Trimming removed 8 bases from V and 1 base from J, with 14 bases in between. The germline gives CDR1 SGHTA, CDR2 FQGTGA. CDR3 loop: CASGRQVENTEAFF. The CDR3, as DNA: TGTGCCAGCGGCCGACAGGTCGAGAACACTGAAGCTTTCTTT. The full variable domain, in which reference TRBV7-3 and TRBJ1-1 provide the parts outside the CDR3, is GAGVSQTPSNKVTEKGKYVELRCDPISGHTALYWYRQSLGQGPEFLIYFQGTGAADDSGLPNDRFFAVRPEGSVSTLKIQRTERGDSAVYLCASGRQVENTEAFFGQGTRLTVV.

The chain uses TRBV4-1 and TRBJ2-7; a weak D match, TRBD1 (8 bases). V was clipped by 2 bases and J by 6 bases, with 14 bases between them. The CDR3 covers 14 residues. Germline loops: CDR1 MGHRA, CDR2 YSYEKL. The CDR3 protein is CASSQYTGGGEQYF. Here the CDR3 DNA reads TGCGCCAGCAGCCAATATACAGGGGGGGGCGAGCAGTACTTC.

In DNA, the CDR3 is TGTGCCAGCAGCCCCGGACAGGCAGGGGCCTACGAGCAGTACTTC. Amino acid sequence: CASSPGQAGAYEQYF. The chain is built from TRBV28 and TRBJ2-7; 7 bases line up with TRBD1. Germline V gene data show CDR1 as MDHEN and CDR2 as SYDVKM. With V trimmed by 6 bases and J by 2 bases, 10 bases remained unmatched. This CDR3 region has 15 residues.

The chain combines TRBV5-1 with TRBJ2-7; D might be TRBD2 (6 bases). V was pared by 4 bases and J by 1 base, with 12 bases between. Germline V gene lookup returns CDR1 SGHRS and CDR2 YFSETQ. This CDR3 comprises 14 residues. CDR3 sequence reads: CASSPRDFSYEQYF. The DNA of the CDR3 is TGCGCCAGCAGCCCCCGGGACTTTTCCTACGAGCAGTACTTC. Full variable domain (rest looked up from reference TRBV5-1 and TRBJ2-7): KAGVTQTPRYLIKTRGQQVTLSCSPISGHRSVSWYQQTPGQGLQFLFEYFSETQRNKGNFPGRFSGRQFSNSRSEMNVSTLELGDSALYLCASSPRDFSYEQYFGPGTRLTVT.

The V and J genes are TRBV9 and TRBJ1-1, with no clear D. There are 13 residues in the CDR3. Germline CDR1 SGDLS, CDR2 YYNGEE. V was shortened by 1 base and J by 0 bases, with 4 bases between the two germline ends. The CDR3: CASSVFLNTEAFF. CDR3 sequence (DNA): TGTGCCAGCAGCGTATTCTTGAACACTGAAGCTTTCTTT.

The chain has TRBV5-1 and TRBJ2-5, with 13 bases that match TRBD2. Germline trimming cut 5 bases from V and 4 bases from J; bases unmatched to any gene: 5. Germline V gives CDR1 SGHRS, CDR2 YFSETQ. This CDR3 spans 15 amino acids. CDR3 sequence reads: CASSETSGRVETQYF. CDR3 in DNA: TGCGCCAGCAGTGAAACTAGCGGGAGGGTAGAGACCCAGTACTTC.

The V and J genes are TRBV10-3 and TRBJ1-2; 9 bases are shared with TRBD1. Germline trimming cut 9 bases from V and 7 bases from J; bases unmatched to any gene: 9. Germline CDR1 and CDR2: ENHRY and SYGVKD. The CDR3 covers 13 residues. In nucleotides, the CDR3 is TGTGCCATACAGACAGGGGGGAATCCTGGCTACACCTTC. It encodes CAIQTGGNPGYTF.

The rearrangement joins TRBV19 to TRBJ1-1; D perhaps matches TRBD1 (5 bases). The V and J ends lost 3 bases and 0 bases respectively, with 8 bases between them. The CDR3 loop spans 14 amino acids. Germline V gene data show CDR1 as LNHDA and CDR2 as SQIVND (reference sequence). The CDR3 loop reads CASSIGGMNTEAFF. The CDR3 DNA follows: TGTGCCAGTAGTATCGGGGGAATGAACACTGAAGCTTTCTTT. The entire variable domain, with the rest obtained from reference TRBV19 and TRBJ1-1, is as follows: DGGITQSPKYLFRKEGQNVTLSCEQNLNHDAMYWYRQDPGQGLRLIYYSQIVNDFQKGDIAEGYSVSREKKESFPLTVTSAQKNPTAFYLCASSIGGMNTEAFFGQGTRLTVV.

The V gene is TRBV6-2 or TRBV6-3, the J gene TRBJ2-7, with TRBD2 matching over 8 bases. There are 19 residues in the CDR3. After removal of 5 bases from V and 5 bases from J, the junction contained 23 bases not matched to a gene. CDR1 is MNHEY, CDR2 SVGEGT, per germline. CDR3 nucleotides: TGTGCCAGCAGTCAATCCGGGACTAGTACGGAAGGAAGGCTCCACGAGCAGTACTTC. Amino acid sequence: CASSQSGTSTEGRLHEQYF.

The rearrangement uses TRBV9 and TRBJ1-3; 7 bases line up with TRBD1. Unmatched junction bases numbered 5, after V lost 0 bases and J lost 5 bases. The CDR3 is 15 residues long. In germline, CDR1 is SGDLS, CDR2 YYNGEE. The CDR3: CASSVAAQGRNTIYF. The CDR3 DNA follows: TGTGCCAGCAGCGTAGCGGCACAGGGGAGAAACACCATATATTTT. Full variable domain (missing parts from reference TRBV9 and TRBJ1-3): DSGVTQTPKHLITATGQRVTLRCSPRSGDLSVYWYQQSLDQGLQFLIQYYNGEERAKGNILERFSAQQFPDLHSELNLSSLELGDSALYFCASSVAAQGRNTIYFGEGSWLTVV.